Presented here are 4 T cell receptor beta chains from one specimen sequenced in a study of blood T cells in healthy people across ages. For the second PCR, which ran for about 7 to 11 cycles, a sample-barcoded 5' primer and a J-beta primer mix were used. TCRdb reanalysed the 5' RACE reads using MiXCR and keeps one entry per CDR3 protein. Of 1.5 million to 2 million distinct CDR3 sequences in the sample, roughly 49% were seen once. The sequenced material came from blood. These receptors came from a woman in her forties in good health.

The chain recombines TRBV6-2 or TRBV6-3 with TRBJ1-5, with a tentative D call TRBD1 (5 bases). Between the trimmed V and J ends, which lost 0 bases and 4 bases, there was a span of 10 bases. The CDR3 covers 15 residues. Germline loops: CDR1 MNHEY, CDR2 SVGEGT. The CDR3 spells CASSYSGGPNQPQHF. The CDR3 DNA sequence: TGTGCCAGCAGTTACTCCGGGGGACCGAATCAGCCCCAGCATTTT.

The rearrangement joins TRBV27 to TRBJ2-3; D is possibly TRBD1 (5 bases). The V gene lost 3 bases and the J gene lost 0 bases, with 19 bases spanning the gap. Germline V lookup: CDR1 MNHEY, CDR2 SMNVEV (reference sequence). CDR3 size: 18 residues. CDR3 residues: CASSFSRWGQRSTDTQYF. CDR3 bases: TGTGCCAGCAGTTTTAGTAGATGGGGCCAACGGAGCACAGATACGCAGTATTTT.

V gene TRBV20-1 combines with J gene TRBJ1-2, with a weak D call TRBD1 (6 bases). This CDR3 comprises 13 residues. The germline V and J ends were trimmed by 2 bases and 6 bases, with 13 bases remaining between them. Germline-derived CDR1 and CDR2 are DFQATT and SNEGSKA (reference sequence). In nucleotides, the CDR3 is TGCAGTGCTAGAAAAGAACAGGGAAATGGCTACACCTTC. It codes for CSARKEQGNGYTF.

The gene calls are TRBV6-1 and TRBJ1-4; D is perhaps TRBD1 (5 bases). Germline CDR1 MNHNS, CDR2 SASEGT. CDR3 length: 14 residues. The germline V and J ends were trimmed by 7 bases and 5 bases, with 14 bases remaining between them. In DNA, the CDR3 is TGTGCCAGCATCACCGGCAGGGACAATGAAAAACTGTTTTTT. It encodes CASITGRDNEKLFF.